This is a list of T cell receptor beta chains from one sample in a study of blood T cells in healthy people across ages. Using its own MiXCR run on the 5' RACE reads, TCRdb lists one record per CDR3 protein. The data contain around 970,000 distinct CDR3 sequences, 45% to 60% of them singletons. The sequencing sample was made of blood. These receptors came from a woman aged 60 to 75 in good health. Both conserved end residues are part of each CDR3. The D gene is left open where the match is weak. Clone size is stated in some rows and not others, as once, few, many or a class when expanded.

size: once; V: TRBV7-2; D: TRBD1; J: TRBJ2-1; CDR3: CASSLIGGQFYNEQFF; DNA: TGTGCCAGCAGCTTAATTGGGGGACAGTTCTACAATGAACAGTTCTTC
size: NA; V: TRBV12-3/TRBV12-4; D: NA; J: TRBJ2-7; CDR3: CASSWNTAYEQYF; DNA: TGTGCCAGCAGTTGGAACACAGCCTACGAGCAGTACTTC
size: few; V: TRBV29-1; D: TRBD2; J: TRBJ2-3; CDR3: CSVGYSGTEVRTDTQYF; DNA: TGCAGCGTTGGTTATAGCGGGACGGAGGTTCGCACAGATACGCAGTATTTT
size: few; V: TRBV20-1; D: NA; J: TRBJ2-1; CDR3: CSAPKDFADNEQFF; DNA: TGCAGTGCCCCAAAGGACTTTGCTGACAATGAGCAGTTCTTC
size: NA; V: TRBV7-6; D: TRBD1; J: TRBJ2-7; CDR3: CASSQGVADYEQYF; DNA: TGTGCCAGCAGTCAGGGGGTGGCAGACTACGAGCAGTACTTC
size: NA; V: TRBV11-2; D: NA; J: TRBJ2-7; CDR3: CASSPLIATHYEQYF; DNA: TGTGCCAGCAGCCCGTTGATCGCCACGCACTACGAGCAGTACTTC
size: once; V: TRBV7-9; D: NA; J: TRBJ2-2; CDR3: CASGRLGAGELFF; DNA: TGTGCCAGCGGCAGACTGGGGGCCGGGGAGCTGTTTTTT
size: NA; V: TRBV12-3/TRBV12-4; D: TRBD2; J: TRBJ2-3; CDR3: CASRPRGLAGGIDTQYF; DNA: TGTGCCAGCAGGCCGCGGGGACTAGCGGGAGGGATAGATACGCAGTATTTT
size: NA; V: TRBV29-1; D: TRBD2; J: TRBJ2-1; CDR3: CSVTRTSVSSYNEQFF; DNA: TGCAGCGTTACCAGGACTAGCGTAAGCTCCTACAATGAGCAGTTCTTC
size: NA; V: TRBV2; D: NA; J: TRBJ2-7; CDR3: CASRKRPEQYF; DNA: TGTGCCAGCAGGAAGAGACCCGAGCAGTACTTC
size: NA; V: TRBV28; D: TRBD2; J: TRBJ2-3; CDR3: CASSSPGERGFTDTQYF; DNA: TGTGCCAGCAGTTCGCCGGGGGAGCGGGGTTTCACAGATACGCAGTATTTT
size: NA; V: TRBV7-2; D: NA; J: TRBJ2-3; CDR3: CVSSLAPSTDTQYF; DNA: TGTGTCAGCAGCTTAGCCCCAAGCACAGATACGCAGTATTTT
size: few; V: TRBV4-1; D: NA; J: TRBJ1-2; CDR3: CASSPTSASPVINYGYTF; DNA: TGCGCCAGCAGCCCGACCTCGGCCAGCCCAGTTATTAACTATGGCTACACCTTC
size: few; V: TRBV20-1; D: NA; J: TRBJ2-3; CDR3: CSAGSRHVGTDTQYF; DNA: TGCAGTGCTGGGTCCCGGCATGTCGGCACAGATACGCAGTATTTT
size: few; V: TRBV9; D: NA; J: TRBJ2-5; CDR3: CASSVGGRVETQYF; DNA: TGTGCCAGCAGCGTCGGGGGTAGAGTGGAGACCCAGTACTTC
size: NA; V: TRBV3-1; D: TRBD2; J: TRBJ2-1; CDR3: CASSQGLAGVREQFF; DNA: TGTGCCAGCAGCCAGGGACTAGCGGGAGTACGTGAGCAGTTCTTC
size: NA; V: TRBV27; D: TRBD2; J: TRBJ2-1; CDR3: CASSLRWTGGYGNEQFF; DNA: TGTGCCAGCAGTTTGCGTTGGACGGGAGGGTATGGGAATGAGCAGTTCTTC
size: few; V: TRBV9; D: NA; J: TRBJ2-3; CDR3: CASSSGWSTDTQYF; DNA: TGTGCCAGCAGCTCCGGGTGGTCCACAGATACGCAGTATTTT
size: few; V: TRBV28; D: TRBD1; J: TRBJ2-5; CDR3: CASTPGTDGETQYF; DNA: TGTGCCAGCACCCCAGGGACAGACGGGGAGACCCAGTACTTC
size: few; V: TRBV27; D: NA; J: TRBJ2-1; CDR3: CASSLLAGIRDEQFF; DNA: TGTGCCAGCAGTTTATTGGCAGGGATTCGGGATGAGCAGTTCTTC
size: NA; V: TRBV12-3/TRBV12-4; D: NA; J: TRBJ2-1; CDR3: CASSTGRLGNEQFF; DNA: TGTGCCAGCAGTACTGGCCGTCTTGGCAATGAGCAGTTCTTC
size: NA; V: TRBV29-1; D: TRBD2; J: TRBJ2-1; CDR3: CSVESAGGGYEQFF; DNA: TGCAGCGTTGAAAGCGCGGGAGGAGGATATGAGCAGTTCTTC